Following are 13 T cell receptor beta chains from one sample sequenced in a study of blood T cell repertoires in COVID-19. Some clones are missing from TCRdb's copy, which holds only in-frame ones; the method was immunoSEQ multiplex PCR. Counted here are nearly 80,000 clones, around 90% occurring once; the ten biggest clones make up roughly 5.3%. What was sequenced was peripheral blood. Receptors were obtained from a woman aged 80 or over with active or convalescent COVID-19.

CDR3 nucleotides: TGTGCCAGCAGCTCCTCCGGGACTAGCGGGGGGGCTCAGTACTTC. As protein: CASSSSGTSGGAQYF. The chain couples TRBV7-6 to TRBJ2-7; 16 bases map to TRBD2. The V and J ends lost 4 bases and 10 bases, in that order; junction bases with no gene match: 7. The germline gives CDR1 SGHVS, CDR2 FNYEAQ. This CDR3 contains 15 residues.

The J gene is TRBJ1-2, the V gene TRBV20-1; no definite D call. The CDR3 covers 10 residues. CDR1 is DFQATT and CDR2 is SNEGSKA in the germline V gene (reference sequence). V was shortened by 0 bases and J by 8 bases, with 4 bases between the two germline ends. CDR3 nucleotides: TGCAGTGCTAGAGATATAGGCTACACCTTC. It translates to CSARDIGYTF.

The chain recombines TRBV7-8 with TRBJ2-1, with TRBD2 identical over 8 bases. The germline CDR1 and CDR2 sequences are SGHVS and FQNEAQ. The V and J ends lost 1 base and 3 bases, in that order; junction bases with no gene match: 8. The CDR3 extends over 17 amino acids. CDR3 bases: TGTGCCAGCAGCTTAGTAGTAGGGACTAGGCTCTACAATGAGCAGTTCTTC. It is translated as CASSLVVGTRLYNEQFF. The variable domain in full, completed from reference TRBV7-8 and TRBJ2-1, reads GAGVSQSPRYKVAKRGQDVALRCDPISGHVSLFWYQQALGQGPEFLTYFQNEAQLDKSGLPSDRFFAERPEGSVSTLKIQRTQQEDSAVYLCASSLVVGTRLYNEQFFGPGTRLTVL.

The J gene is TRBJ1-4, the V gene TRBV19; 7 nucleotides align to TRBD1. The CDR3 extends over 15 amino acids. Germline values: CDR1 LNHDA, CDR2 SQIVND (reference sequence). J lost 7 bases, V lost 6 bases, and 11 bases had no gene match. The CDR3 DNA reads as TGTGCCAGTAGCCGACAGGGAAGGATCGGTGAAAAACTGTTTTTT. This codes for CASSRQGRIGEKLFF.

CDR3 protein: CASSIGRLAGIQAKNIQYF. In DNA, the CDR3 is TGTGCCAGTAGTATAGGAAGACTAGCGGGAATCCAAGCCAAAAACATTCAGTACTTC. The chain links TRBV19 to TRBJ2-4; 11 bases agree with TRBD2. CDR3 length equals 19 residues. Germline V gene sequence: CDR1 LNHDA, CDR2 SQIVND (reference sequence). Trimming cost V 1 base and J 0 bases; bases outside gene matches: 8. Drawing the rest from reference TRBV19 and TRBJ2-4, the complete variable domain is DGGITQSPKYLFRKEGQNVTLSCEQNLNHDAMYWYRQDPGQGLRLIYYSQIVNDFQKGDIAEGYSVSREKKESFPLTVTSAQKNPTAFYLCASSIGRLAGIQAKNIQYFGAGTRLSVL.

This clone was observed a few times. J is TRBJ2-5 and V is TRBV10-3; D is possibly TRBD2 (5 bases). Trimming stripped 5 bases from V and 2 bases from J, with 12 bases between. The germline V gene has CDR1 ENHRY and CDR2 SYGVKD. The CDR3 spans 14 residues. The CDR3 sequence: CAISNSRAQETQYF. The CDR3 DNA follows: TGTGCCATCAGTAATTCGAGGGCTCAAGAGACCCAGTACTTC.

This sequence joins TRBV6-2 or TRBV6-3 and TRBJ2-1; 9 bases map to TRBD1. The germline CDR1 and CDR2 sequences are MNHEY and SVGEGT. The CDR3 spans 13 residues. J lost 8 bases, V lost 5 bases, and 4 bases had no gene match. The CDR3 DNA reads TGTGCCAGCAGTCCACAGGGGGCGGATGAGCAGTTCTTC. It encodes CASSPQGADEQFF.

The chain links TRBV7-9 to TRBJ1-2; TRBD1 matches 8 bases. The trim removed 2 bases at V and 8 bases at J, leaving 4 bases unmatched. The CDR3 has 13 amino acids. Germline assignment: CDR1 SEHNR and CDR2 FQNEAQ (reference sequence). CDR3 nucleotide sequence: TGTGCCAGCAGCTTAAAGGCAGGGGGCGGCTACACCTTC. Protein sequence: CASSLKAGGGYTF.

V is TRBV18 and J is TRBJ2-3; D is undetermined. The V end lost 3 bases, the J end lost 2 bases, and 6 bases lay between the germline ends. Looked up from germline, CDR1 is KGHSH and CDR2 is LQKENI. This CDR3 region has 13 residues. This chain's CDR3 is CASSPVDTDTQYF. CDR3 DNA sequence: TGTGCCAGCTCACCGGTAGACACAGATACGCAGTATTTT.

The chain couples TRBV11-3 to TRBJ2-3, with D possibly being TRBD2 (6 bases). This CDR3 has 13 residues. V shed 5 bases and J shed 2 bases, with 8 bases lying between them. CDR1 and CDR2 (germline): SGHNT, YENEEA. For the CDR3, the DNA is TGTGCCAGCAGCCCGGGGGACACAGATACGCAGTATTTT. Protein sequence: CASSPGDTDTQYF.

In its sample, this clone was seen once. CDR3 DNA: TGTGCCTGTGACAAGGGGCCCTACGAGCAGTACTTC. Residues: CACDKGPYEQYF. The V gene is TRBV30, the J gene TRBJ2-7, with a weak D call TRBD1 (5 bases). This CDR3 has 12 amino acids. Trimming cost V 6 bases and J 2 bases, with 11 bases left between them. Looked up from germline, CDR1 is GTSNPN and CDR2 is SVGIG (reference sequence).

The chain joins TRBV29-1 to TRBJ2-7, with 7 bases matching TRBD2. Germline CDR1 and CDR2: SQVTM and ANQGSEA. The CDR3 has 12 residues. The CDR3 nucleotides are TGCAGAGCCCCTAGCGGTCCCTACGAGCAGTACTTC. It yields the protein CRAPSGPYEQYF.

CDR3 amino acids: CASSPRTGINSNQPQHF. The CDR3 bases are TGTGCCAGCAGCCCACGGACAGGCATAAATAGCAATCAGCCCCAGCATTTT. This chain connects TRBV7-2 to TRBJ1-5; TRBD1 agrees at 7 bases. V lost 5 bases, J lost 0 bases, and 10 bases stayed unmatched. CDR1 and CDR2 from the germline V gene are SGHTA and FQGNSA. CDR3 size: 17 residues.